Sequencing of this T cell receptor beta chain was carried out in a study of control samples from healthy donors and cancer patients. Repertoires were generated with immunoSEQ multiplex PCR, while TCRdb's copy carries only in-frame clones and drops some. The table has 130,000 to 150,000 clones, over 85% seen once. Germline V gene lookup returns CDR1 SGHTA and CDR2 FQGNSA. Trimming cost V 1 base and J 3 bases, with 8 bases left between them. The CDR3 loop spans 14 amino acids. This TCR was recovered from a man younger than 30 in good health. This sequence joins TRBV7-2 and TRBJ2-3, with a possible D match to TRBD2 (5 bases). Sample: blood. This CDR3 reads CASSLGAATDTQYF. Here the CDR3 DNA reads TGTGCCAGCAGCTTAGGAGCGGCGACAGATACGCAGTATTTT.